The 9 T cell receptor beta chains in this list originate from one sample, sequenced in a study of prognosis after radiotherapy for stage I lung cancer. From genomic DNA, TCR beta CDR3 was amplified by two-round multiplex PCR. First-round PCR, the initial amplification, used primers specific to each TRBV and TRBJ gene. TCRdb called the multiplex PCR reads again in MiXCR, with one record for every CDR3 protein. In the table there are 20,000 or so distinct CDR3 sequences, roughly a quarter of which are singletons. Sequenced material: PBMCs, taken before or after stereotactic body radiation therapy (not recorded which). The receptors originated from a donor over 45 with non-small cell lung cancer.

In this sample, this clonotype turned up many times. This chain links TRBV11-1 with TRBJ1-1; possibly TRBD1 for D (5 bases). V lost 5 bases, J lost 3 bases, and 16 bases lay in between. CDR3 length: 15 residues. The germline gives CDR1 SGHAT, CDR2 FQDESV (reference sequence). The CDR3 sequence is CASSPRQPGDTEAFF. The CDR3 region has the DNA TGTGCCAGCAGCCCGCGACAGCCCGGGGACACTGAAGCTTTCTTT.

A word on this clonotype: A read error is possible here, since a much larger clone lies one base away. The J gene is TRBJ2-4, the V gene TRBV6-2 or TRBV6-3, with D perhaps TRBD1 or TRBD2 (5 bases each). Germline values: CDR1 MNHEY, CDR2 SVGEGT. The CDR3 is 14 amino acids. This CDR3 is CASSERGQASIKYF. The CDR3 DNA reads TGTGCCAGCAGTGAAAGGGGCCAGGCTAGCATTAAGTACTTC.

This clonotype was found many times. The chain's CDR3 is CASSPGRDDEAFF. In nucleotides, the CDR3 is TGTGCCAGCTCTCCGGGCAGGGACGATGAAGCTTTCTTT. The V and J genes are TRBV18 and TRBJ1-1; a possible D gene is TRBD1 (5 bases). The CDR3 covers 13 residues. Germline V gene lookup returns CDR1 KGHSH and CDR2 LQKENI. Trimming cost V 6 bases and J 7 bases, with 15 bases left between them.

This clonotype was picked up many times. The chain recombines TRBV20-1 with TRBJ2-2; TRBD2 matches 7 bases. V gave up 1 base and J gave up 7 bases; unmatched junction bases: 6. The CDR3 loop spans 14 amino acids. Germline V gives CDR1 DFQATT, CDR2 SNEGSKA (reference sequence). CDR3 nucleotides: TGCAGTGCTAGAGGACTAGCTTACGACGGGGAGCTGTTTTTT. Amino acids: CSARGLAYDGELFF.

This clonotype showed up many times. The genes are TRBV27 and TRBJ2-1; 8 bases map to TRBD1. There are 15 residues in the CDR3. The germline gives CDR1 MNHEY, CDR2 SMNVEV (reference sequence). The V gene end was trimmed by 4 bases and the J gene end by 3 bases; junction bases not matched to a gene: 5. The CDR3 loop reads CASSYRGYIYNEQFF. CDR3 nucleotides: TGTGCCAGCAGTTACAGGGGGTATATCTACAATGAGCAGTTCTTC.

This clonotype was recorded at least ten times. V gene TRBV15 combines with J gene TRBJ2-7; D is undetermined. This CDR3 comprises 13 residues. Germline-derived CDR1 and CDR2 are LNHNV and YYDKDF (reference sequence). V lost 1 base and J 0 bases, leaving 4 bases between the germline ends. CDR3 bases: TGTGCCACCAGCAGAGGCAGCTCCTACGAGCAGTACTTC. Amino acid sequence: CATSRGSSYEQYF.

This clonotype was seen repeatedly, ten times or more. The chain employs TRBV19 and TRBJ1-5, with 8 bases that match TRBD1. Germline values: CDR1 LNHDA, CDR2 SQIVND (reference sequence). Germline trimming cut 7 bases from V and 2 bases from J; bases unmatched to any gene: 4. CDR3 size: 14 residues. The CDR3 DNA sequence: TGTGCCAGTACCCAGGGGGCTGGCAATCAGCCCCAGCATTTT. This codes for CASTQGAGNQPQHF.

In this sample, this clonotype turned up many times. CDR3 nucleotides: TGTGCCAGCAGCCACAGGAACACTGAAGCTTTCTTT. Translated, it gives CASSHRNTEAFF. This chain connects TRBV3-1 to TRBJ1-1; no definite D call. With 3 bases removed from V and 1 base from J, the gap between germline ends came to 3 bases. This CDR3 comprises 12 residues. The germline CDR1 and CDR2 sequences are LGHDT and YNNKEL (reference sequence).

In this sample, this clonotype turned up many times. DNA of the CDR3: TGCAGTGCTAGATTAGCGGGAGGGCCGTTGGAGACCCAGTACTTC. Translated: CSARLAGGPLETQYF. V and J are TRBV20-1 and TRBJ2-5, with 11 positions matching TRBD2. The junction had 7 bases not matched to a gene; V was cut back by 2 bases and J by 5 bases. The CDR3 sequence is 15 residues long. Germline CDR1 is DFQATT and CDR2 is SNEGSKA (reference sequence).